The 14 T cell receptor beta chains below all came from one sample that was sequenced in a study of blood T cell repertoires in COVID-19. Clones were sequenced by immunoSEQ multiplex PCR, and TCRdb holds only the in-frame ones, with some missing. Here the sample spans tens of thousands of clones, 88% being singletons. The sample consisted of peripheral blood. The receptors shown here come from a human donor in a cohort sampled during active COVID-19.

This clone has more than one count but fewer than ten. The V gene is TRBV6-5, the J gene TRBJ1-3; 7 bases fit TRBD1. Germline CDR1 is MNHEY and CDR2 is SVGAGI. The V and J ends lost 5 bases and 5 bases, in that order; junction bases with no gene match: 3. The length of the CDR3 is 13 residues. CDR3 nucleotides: TGTGCCAGCAGTAAGACAGGGAGAAACACCATATATTTT. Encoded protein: CASSKTGRNTIYF.

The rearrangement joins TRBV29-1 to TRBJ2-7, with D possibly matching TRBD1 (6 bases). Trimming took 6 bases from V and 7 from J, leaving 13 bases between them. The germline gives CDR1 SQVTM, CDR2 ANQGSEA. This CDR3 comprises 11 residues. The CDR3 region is CSVGDTLEQYF. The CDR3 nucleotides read TGCAGCGTGGGGGACACCTTGGAGCAGTACTTC.

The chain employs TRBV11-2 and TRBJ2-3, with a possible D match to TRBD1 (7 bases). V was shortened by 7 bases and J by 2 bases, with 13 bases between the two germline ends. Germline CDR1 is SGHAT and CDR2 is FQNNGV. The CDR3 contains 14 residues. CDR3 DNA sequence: TGTGCCAGCACCCCCAGGGGGGACACAGATACGCAGTATTTT. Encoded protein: CASTPRGDTDTQYF.

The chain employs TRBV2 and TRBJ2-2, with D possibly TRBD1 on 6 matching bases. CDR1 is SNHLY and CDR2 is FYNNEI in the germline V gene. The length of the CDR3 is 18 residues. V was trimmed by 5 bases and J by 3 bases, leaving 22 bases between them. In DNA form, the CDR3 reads TGTGCCAGCAGTAAGGGGGTAGCGAGTCGAGATGACACCGGGGAGCTGTTTTTT. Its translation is CASSKGVASRDDTGELFF.

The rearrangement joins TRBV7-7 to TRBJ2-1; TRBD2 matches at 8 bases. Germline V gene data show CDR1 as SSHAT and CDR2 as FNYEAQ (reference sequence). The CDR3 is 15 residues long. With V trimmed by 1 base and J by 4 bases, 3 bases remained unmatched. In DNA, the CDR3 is TGTGCCAGCAGCTTAGTAGCGGGGAGGTACAATGAGCAGTTCTTC. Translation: CASSLVAGRYNEQFF. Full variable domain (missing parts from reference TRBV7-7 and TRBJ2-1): GAGVSQSPRYKVTKRGQDVTLRCDPISSHATLYWYQQALGQGPEFLTYFNYEAQPDKSGLPSDRFSAERPEGSISTLTIQRTEQRDSAMYRCASSLVAGRYNEQFFGPGTRLTVL.

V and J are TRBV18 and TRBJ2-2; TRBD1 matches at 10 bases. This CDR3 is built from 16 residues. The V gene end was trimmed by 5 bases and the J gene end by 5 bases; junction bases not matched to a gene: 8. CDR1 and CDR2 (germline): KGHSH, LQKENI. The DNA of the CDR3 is TGTGCCAGCTCAATTAAGACAGGGGGCGCAACCGGGGAGCTGTTTTTT. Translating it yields CASSIKTGGATGELFF.

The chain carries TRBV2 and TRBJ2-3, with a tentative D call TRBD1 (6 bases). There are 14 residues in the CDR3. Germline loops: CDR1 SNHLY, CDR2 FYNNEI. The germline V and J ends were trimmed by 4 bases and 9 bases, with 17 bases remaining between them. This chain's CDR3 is CASSARQGRGTQYF. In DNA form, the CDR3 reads TGTGCCAGCAGTGCTCGGCAGGGAAGGGGGACGCAGTATTTT. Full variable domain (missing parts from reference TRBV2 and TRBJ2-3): EPEVTQTPSHQVTQMGQEVILRCVPISNHLYFYWYRQILGQKVEFLVSFYNNEISEKSEIFDDQFSVERPDGSNFTLKIRSTKLEDSAMYFCASSARQGRGTQYFGPGTRLTVL.

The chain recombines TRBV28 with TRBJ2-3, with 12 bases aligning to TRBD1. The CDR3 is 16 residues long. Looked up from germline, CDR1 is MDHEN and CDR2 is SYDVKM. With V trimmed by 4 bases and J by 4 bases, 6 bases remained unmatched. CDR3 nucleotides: TGTGCCAGCAGTTCATCCGGGACAGGGGGCTCAGATACGCAGTATTTT. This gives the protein CASSSSGTGGSDTQYF.

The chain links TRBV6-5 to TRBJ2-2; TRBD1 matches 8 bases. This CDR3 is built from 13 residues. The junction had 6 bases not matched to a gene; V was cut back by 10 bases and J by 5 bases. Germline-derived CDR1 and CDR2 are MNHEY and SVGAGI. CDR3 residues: CATYRGDTGELFF. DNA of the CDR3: TGTGCCACTTACAGGGGGGATACCGGGGAGCTGTTTTTT.

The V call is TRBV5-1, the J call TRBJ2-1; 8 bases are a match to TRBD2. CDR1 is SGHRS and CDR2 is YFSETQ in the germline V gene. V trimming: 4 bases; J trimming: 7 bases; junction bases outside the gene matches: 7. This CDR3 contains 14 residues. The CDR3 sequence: CASSPRTSLNEQFF. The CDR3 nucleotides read TGCGCCAGCAGCCCCCGGACTAGCCTAAATGAGCAGTTCTTC.

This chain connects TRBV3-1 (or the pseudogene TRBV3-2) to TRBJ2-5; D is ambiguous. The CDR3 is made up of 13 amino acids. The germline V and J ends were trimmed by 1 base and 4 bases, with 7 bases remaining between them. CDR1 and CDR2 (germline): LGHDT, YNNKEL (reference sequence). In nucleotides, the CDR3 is TGTGCCAGCAGCCAAGCAGGTAGAGAGACCCAGTACTTC. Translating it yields CASSQAGRETQYF.

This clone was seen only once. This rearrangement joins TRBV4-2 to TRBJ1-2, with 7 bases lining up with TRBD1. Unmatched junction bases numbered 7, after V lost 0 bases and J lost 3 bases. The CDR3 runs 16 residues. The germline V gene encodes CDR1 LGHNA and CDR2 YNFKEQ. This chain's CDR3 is CASSQDPRGPDYGYTF. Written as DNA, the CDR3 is TGTGCCAGCAGCCAAGATCCTAGGGGGCCGGACTATGGCTACACCTTC.

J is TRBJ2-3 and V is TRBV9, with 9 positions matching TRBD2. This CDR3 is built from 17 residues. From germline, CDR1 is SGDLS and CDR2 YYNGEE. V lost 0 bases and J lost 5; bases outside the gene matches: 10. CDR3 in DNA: TGTGCCAGCAGCGTAGCCCCCGGGACTAGCTACGGAGATACGCAGTATTTT. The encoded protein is CASSVAPGTSYGDTQYF. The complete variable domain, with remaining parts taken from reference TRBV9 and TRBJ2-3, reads DSGVTQTPKHLITATGQRVTLRCSPRSGDLSVYWYQQSLDQGLQFLIQYYNGEERAKGNILERFSAQQFPDLHSELNLSSLELGDSALYFCASSVAPGTSYGDTQYFGPGTRLTVL.

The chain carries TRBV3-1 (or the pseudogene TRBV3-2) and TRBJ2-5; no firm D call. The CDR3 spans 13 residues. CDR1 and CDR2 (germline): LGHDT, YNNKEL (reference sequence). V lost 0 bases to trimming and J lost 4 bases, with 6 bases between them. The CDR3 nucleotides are TGTGCCAGCAGCCAAGAGCCGGGAGAGACCCAGTACTTC. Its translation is CASSQEPGETQYF.